This T cell receptor (beta chain) was sequenced in a study of cytomegalovirus exposure and HLA in healthy donors. Whole-study findings and limits: Presence/absence analyses supposed approximately even sequencing depth among donors.

CDR1 is SQVTM, CDR2 ANQGSEA, per germline. This CDR3 contains 14 residues. V was pared by 5 bases and J by 0 bases, with 7 bases of the junction left unmatched. Use of 60 Vbeta and 13 Jbeta primers characterized the PCR. TCRdb's table, derived via immunoSEQ multiplex PCR, lists solely in-frame clones and lacks some. Of 50,000 to 65,000 clones in the sample, about 72% were seen once. A word on this clone: Its specificity is not known.

The chain is built from TRBV29-1 and TRBJ2-7; 7 bases are a match to TRBD2. Sequencing was carried out using PBMCs. This clonotype originated in a man aged 50-60 years in good health and CMV-seropositive. The CDR3 reads CSVFGGGSSYEQYF. CDR3 DNA sequence: TGCAGCGTTTTTGGGGGGGGGAGCTCCTACGAGCAGTACTTC.